This T cell receptor (beta chain) was documented in a study of T-cell memory formation after mild COVID-19. Study as a whole: Clusters of TCRs were largely donor specific.

The table lists this clonotype with many counts. Its specificity is not known. TCRdb reprocessed the 5' RACE reads via MiXCR and lists one record per CDR3 protein. Seen here are about 200,000 distinct CDR3 sequences, just over 9.5% observed once, and the top ten hold 3.5% to 4%. General study points: Prior to infection, memory already included some responding clones, suggesting cross-reactive memory joined.

Sequencing input: PBMCs or a T cell subset sorted from them (not recorded which). The sequence derives from a man aged 18 to 29 who had mild COVID-19 (a few samples of this study predate the infection). Cell type and time point are not known.

The CDR3 is CSVITYNEQFF. The CDR3 nucleotides read TGCAGTGTCATCACTTACAATGAGCAGTTCTTC. V usage is TRBV20-1 and J usage is TRBJ2-1; no definite D call. Germline V gene sequence: CDR1 DFQATT, CDR2 SNEGSKA (reference sequence). There are 11 residues in the CDR3. Trimming left V 7 bases short and J 4 bases short, with 8 bases between.